A selection of T cell receptor beta chains follows, all from one sample in a study of siplizumab effects on memory and regulatory T cells. Measured with immunoSEQ multiplex PCR; TCRdb has only the in-frame clones, and not every one. The data hold about 110,000 clones, with just over 90% observed a single time. The material sequenced was Tregs sorted from blood. The receptors here all came from a human donor in good health. The CDR3 runs from the conserved cysteine through the conserved F or W. The D gene is left open where the match is weak. Expanded clones get a size class; other rows say once, few or many, or leave the size out.

cdr3_aa | cdr3_nt | d_call | v_call | clone_size | j_call
CASSFDGNYGYTF | TGCGCCAGCAGCTTTGACGGGAACTATGGCTACACCTTC | . | TRBV5-1 | . | TRBJ1-2
CASSQDFWTGPGNTIYF | TGCGCCAGCAGCCAAGACTTTTGGACGGGTCCTGGAAACACCATATATTTT | . | TRBV4-1 | . | TRBJ1-3
CASSLEPGRTGELFF | TGTGCCAGCAGCTTGGAGCCAGGGAGGACCGGGGAGCTGTTTTTT | . | TRBV5-4 | . | TRBJ2-2
CSVTTGGGGYTF | TGCAGCGTAACGACAGGGGGCGGTGGCTACACCTTC | TRBD1 | TRBV29-1 | . | TRBJ1-2
CASNRDTDTQYF | TGTGCCAGCAATCGCGATACAGATACGCAGTATTTT | . | TRBV2 | once | TRBJ2-3
CASSQVLQAEINEQFF | TGTGCCAGCAGCCAAGTCTTACAGGCCGAAATCAATGAGCAGTTCTTC | . | TRBV4-2 | . | TRBJ2-1
CASSQEWSTRGHEKLFF | TGTGCCAGCAGCCAAGAATGGTCGACCAGGGGGCACGAAAAACTGTTTTTT | TRBD1 | TRBV4-2 | . | TRBJ1-4
CASSPGNRGGTEAFF | TGTGCCAGCAGCCCAGGGAATAGGGGGGGGACTGAAGCTTTCTTT | . | TRBV11-2 | . | TRBJ1-1
CASSRGTSVTGELFF | TGTGCCAGCAGCCGTGGGACTAGCGTAACCGGGGAGCTGTTTTTT | TRBD2 | TRBV7-8 | . | TRBJ2-2
CASSILPAGGSYEQYF | TGTGCCAGTAGTATCCTACCCGCGGGGGGGTCCTACGAGCAGTACTTC | TRBD2 | TRBV19 | . | TRBJ2-7
CASSDWTFNTIYF | TGTGCCAGCAGTGATTGGACCTTTAACACCATATATTTT | . | TRBV2 | . | TRBJ1-3
CASSLESGTGVANTEAFF | TGTGCCAGCAGCTTGGAATCCGGGACAGGGGTGGCGAACACTGAAGCTTTCTTT | TRBD1 | TRBV5-4 | . | TRBJ1-1
CASSGGRGSGTRGEQYF | TGTGCCAGCAGCGGGGGGCGTGGGAGCGGGACCCGTGGGGAGCAGTACTTC | . | TRBV11-2 | once | TRBJ2-7
CASGNSGTNNEQFF | TGTGCTAGTGGCAATTCCGGGACTAACAATGAGCAGTTCTTC | TRBD2 | TRBV12-5 | . | TRBJ2-1
CASSLALSANSPLHF | TGTGCCAGCAGCTTAGCTCTATCTGCTAATTCACCCCTCCACTTT | . | TRBV7-9 | . | TRBJ1-6
CASSVIYNEQFF | TGTGCCAGCAGTGTTATTTACAATGAGCAGTTCTTC | . | TRBV6-1 | . | TRBJ2-1
CASRGVPYEQYF | TGCGCCAGCCGAGGGGTTCCCTACGAGCAGTACTTC | . | TRBV10-2 | . | TRBJ2-7
CASTQQGTFQETQYF | TGTGCCAGCACCCAACAGGGGACATTCCAAGAGACCCAGTACTTC | TRBD1 | TRBV7-9 | . | TRBJ2-5
CASSITGLAADTQYF | TGTGCCAGTAGTATAACAGGACTAGCGGCAGATACGCAGTATTTT | TRBD2 | TRBV19 | . | TRBJ2-3
CASSPRLAGQETQYF | TGTGCCAGCAGTCCTAGACTAGCGGGGCAAGAGACCCAGTACTTC | TRBD2 | TRBV2 | . | TRBJ2-5
CASSLGGQRHNEQYF | TGTGCCAGCAGCCTTGGGGGACAGCGCCACAACGAGCAGTACTTC | TRBD1 | TRBV28 | . | TRBJ2-7
CASSLRAGQFF | TGTGCCAGCAGTTTAAGGGCGGGACAGTTCTTC | . | TRBV27 | . | TRBJ2-1
CASSFQGAYGYTF | TGTGCCAGCAGCTTCCAGGGGGCTTATGGCTACACCTTC | TRBD1 | TRBV7-2 | . | TRBJ1-2
CASSLDLGTEETQYF | TGTGCCAGCAGCTTGGACTTGGGGACAGAAGAGACCCAGTACTTC | TRBD1 | TRBV5-4 | . | TRBJ2-5
CASSQLAGVWETQYF | TGCGCCAGCAGCCAACTAGCAGGGGTTTGGGAGACCCAGTACTTC | . | TRBV5-1 | . | TRBJ2-5
CASRKQYTEAFF | TGTGCCAGCAGAAAACAGTACACTGAAGCTTTCTTT | . | TRBV6-5 | few | TRBJ1-1
CASSQADTQYF | TGCGCCAGCAGCCAAGCGGATACGCAGTATTTT | . | TRBV4-1 | . | TRBJ2-3
CASKGAVNSPLHF | TGTGCCAGCAAGGGGGCGGTAAATTCACCCCTCCACTTT | TRBD1 | TRBV11-2 | . | TRBJ1-6